This T cell receptor (beta chain) was sequenced for a study of cytomegalovirus exposure and HLA in healthy donors. This clone was recorded a few times. It was healthy bone marrow donors who served as donors. The PCR ran on 60 Vbeta and 13 Jbeta primers. Sequencing was performed with immunoSEQ multiplex PCR; in TCRdb, only in-frame clones are kept and a portion is missing. The table includes roughly 43,000 clones, roughly 60% detected once. V shed 5 bases and J 9 bases; nucleotides not matched to a gene: 5. The germline V gene has CDR1 MNHEY and CDR2 SMNVEV (reference sequence). The CDR3 sequence is 15 residues long.

The sample taken for sequencing was PBMCs. This TCR came from a human donor in good health. The chain employs TRBV27 and TRBJ1-6; 12 nucleotides match TRBD1. CDR3 sequence: CASSRGQGAPSPLHF. The CDR3 DNA reads TGTGCCAGCAGTAGGGGACAGGGGGCCCCTTCACCCCTCCACTTT.